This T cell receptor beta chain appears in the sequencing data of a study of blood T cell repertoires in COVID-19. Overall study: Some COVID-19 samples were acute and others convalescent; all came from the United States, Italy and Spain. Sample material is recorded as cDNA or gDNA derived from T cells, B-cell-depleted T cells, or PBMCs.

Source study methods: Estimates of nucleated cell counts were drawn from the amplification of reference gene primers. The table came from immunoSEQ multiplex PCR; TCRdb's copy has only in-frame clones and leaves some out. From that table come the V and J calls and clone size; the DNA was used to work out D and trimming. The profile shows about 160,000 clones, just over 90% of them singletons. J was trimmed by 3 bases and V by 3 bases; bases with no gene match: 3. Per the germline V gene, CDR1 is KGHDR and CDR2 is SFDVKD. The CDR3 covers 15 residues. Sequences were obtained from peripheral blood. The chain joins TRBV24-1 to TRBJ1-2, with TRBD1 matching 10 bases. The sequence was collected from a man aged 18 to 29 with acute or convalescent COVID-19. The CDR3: CATSDPGTGDYGYTF. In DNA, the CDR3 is TGTGCCACCAGTGATCCCGGGACAGGGGACTATGGCTACACCTTC.